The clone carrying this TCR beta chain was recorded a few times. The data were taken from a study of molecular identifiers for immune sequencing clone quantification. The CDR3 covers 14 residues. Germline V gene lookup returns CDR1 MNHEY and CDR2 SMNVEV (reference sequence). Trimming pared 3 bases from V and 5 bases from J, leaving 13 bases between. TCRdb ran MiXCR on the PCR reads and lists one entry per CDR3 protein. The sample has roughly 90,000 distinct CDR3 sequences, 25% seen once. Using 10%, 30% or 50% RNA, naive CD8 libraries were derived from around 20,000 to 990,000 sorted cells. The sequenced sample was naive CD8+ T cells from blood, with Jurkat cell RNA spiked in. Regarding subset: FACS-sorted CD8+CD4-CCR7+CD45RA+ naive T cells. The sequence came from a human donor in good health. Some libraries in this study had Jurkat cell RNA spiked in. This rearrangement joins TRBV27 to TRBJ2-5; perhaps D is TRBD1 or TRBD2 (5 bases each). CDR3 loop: CASSLVGGAETQYF. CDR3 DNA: TGTGCCAGCAGTTTGGTTGGGGGTGCGGAGACCCAGTACTTC.